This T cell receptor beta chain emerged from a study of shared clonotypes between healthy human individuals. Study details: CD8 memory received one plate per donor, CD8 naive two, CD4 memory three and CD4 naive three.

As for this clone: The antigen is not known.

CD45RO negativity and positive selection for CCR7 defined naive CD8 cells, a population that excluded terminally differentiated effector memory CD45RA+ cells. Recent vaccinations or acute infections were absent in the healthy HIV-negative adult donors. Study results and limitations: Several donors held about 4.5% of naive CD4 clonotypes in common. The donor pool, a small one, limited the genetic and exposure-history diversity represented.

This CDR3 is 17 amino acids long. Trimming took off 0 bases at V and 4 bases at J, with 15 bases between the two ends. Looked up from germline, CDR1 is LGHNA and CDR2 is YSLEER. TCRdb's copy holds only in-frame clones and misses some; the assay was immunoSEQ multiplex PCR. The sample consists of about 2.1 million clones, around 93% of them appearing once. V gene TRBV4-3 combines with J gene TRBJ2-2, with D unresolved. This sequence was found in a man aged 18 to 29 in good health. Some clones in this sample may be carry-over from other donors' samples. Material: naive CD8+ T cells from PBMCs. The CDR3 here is CASSQDPAGSATGELFF. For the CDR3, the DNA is TGCGCCAGCAGCCAAGATCCGGCCGGGTCGGCCACCGGGGAGCTGTTTTTT.